The 16 T cell receptor beta chains presented below share a single source sample, sequenced in a study of neurological immune-mediated disorders. TCRdb processed the 5' RACE reads anew with MiXCR; each CDR3 protein has one entry. The sample records some 50,000 distinct CDR3 sequences, roughly 2% being singletons. The sequenced sample was PBMCs. These receptors originate from a woman aged 40-49 years with multiple sclerosis.

A remark on this clonotype: The conserved phenylalanine or tryptophan is not found at the CDR3 terminus, so this likely reflects a read error. This chain links TRBV12-3 or TRBV12-4 with TRBJ1-2, with D possibly being TRBD1 (5 bases). The CDR3 is 14 residues long. V was clipped by 6 bases and J by 5 bases, with 16 bases between them. CDR3 loop: CASSNPGTSYGYTC. The CDR3 DNA reads TGTGCCAGCAGCAACCCCGGGACCTCTTATGGCTACACCTGC.

This clonotype was observed many times. This chain joins TRBV5-5 and TRBJ1-1, with a tentative D call TRBD1 (6 bases). Germline loops: CDR1 SGHKS, CDR2 YYEKEE (reference sequence). The V end lost 6 bases, the J end lost 8 bases, and 14 bases lay between the germline ends. This CDR3 has 12 residues. The chain's CDR3 is CASTETGTEAFF. CDR3 in DNA: TGTGCCAGCACCGAGACAGGCACCGAAGCTTTCTTT.

In its sample, this clonotype was seen many times. The chain combines TRBV5-1 with TRBJ2-6, with D possibly being TRBD1 (6 bases). CDR1 and CDR2 from the germline V gene are SGHRS and YFSETQ. V shed 3 bases and J shed 2 bases, with 18 bases lying between them. This CDR3 contains 18 residues. CDR3: CASSSPEVTGAGANVLTF. CDR3 nucleotide sequence: TGCGCCAGCAGCTCCCCCGAGGTGACAGGAGCTGGGGCCAACGTCCTGACTTTC. The variable domain in full, completed from reference TRBV5-1 and TRBJ2-6, reads KAGVTQTPRYLIKTRGQQVTLSCSPISGHRSVSWYQQTPGQGLQFLFEYFSETQRNKGNFPGRFSGRQFSNSRSEMNVSTLELGDSALYLCASSSPEVTGAGANVLTFGAGSRLTVL.

This clonotype was observed many times. This chain joins TRBV12-3 or TRBV12-4 and TRBJ1-3; 7 bases map to TRBD1. The CDR3 consists of 14 residues. With 3 bases clipped from V and 5 bases from J, the junction kept 4 bases outside the gene matches. The DNA of the CDR3 is TGTGCCAGCAGTTTCCGGACAGGTAGAAACACCATATATTTT. This encodes CASSFRTGRNTIYF.

This clonotype was counted many times. The V call is TRBV6-6, the J call TRBJ1-2, with D hard to call. The germline CDR1 and CDR2 sequences are MNHNY and SVGAGI (reference sequence). V dropped 0 bases and J dropped 3 bases, with 5 bases sitting between them. This CDR3 spans 13 amino acids. The CDR3 sequence: CASSYSVYYGYTF. CDR3 DNA sequence: TGTGCCAGCAGTTACTCGGTATACTATGGCTACACCTTC.

This clonotype was counted many times. The rearrangement links TRBV19 to TRBJ1-1; D might be TRBD1 (5 bases). CDR1 is LNHDA and CDR2 is SQIVND in the germline V gene (reference sequence). This CDR3 has 13 residues. V was shortened by 6 bases and J by 0 bases, with 8 bases between the two germline ends. Written as DNA, the CDR3 is TGTGCCAGTAGCGGGACTGTGAACACTGAAGCTTTCTTT. Translating it yields CASSGTVNTEAFF.

This clonotype showed up many times. This chain joins TRBV20-1 and TRBJ1-5; TRBD1 is a possible D gene (6 bases). The CDR3 is 14 residues long. Trimming removed 4 bases from V and 7 bases from J, with 17 bases in between. Germline V gives CDR1 DFQATT, CDR2 SNEGSKA (reference sequence). CDR3 loop: CSATSAGGGQPQHF. The CDR3 DNA is TGCAGTGCTACCTCAGCGGGGGGCGGCCAGCCCCAGCATTTT.

This clonotype has ten or more counts. V and J are TRBV5-1 and TRBJ1-1; 8 bases fit TRBD1. Germline CDR1 reads SGHRS; CDR2 reads YFSETQ. V was clipped by 4 bases and J by 1 base; unmatched bases: 18. This CDR3 has 19 residues. CDR3 sequence reads: CASSAHTNPSTGENTEAFF. In DNA form, the CDR3 reads TGCGCCAGCAGCGCCCATACCAATCCGTCGACAGGGGAGAACACTGAAGCTTTCTTT.

This clonotype was counted ten times or more. The J gene is TRBJ2-2, the V gene TRBV7-2, with D perhaps matching TRBD2 (6 bases). The CDR3 extends over 13 amino acids. V gave up 5 bases and J gave up 5 bases, with 9 bases separating them. CDR1 and CDR2 from the germline V gene are SGHTA and FQGNSA. CDR3 sequence (DNA): TGTGCCAGCAGCATGACTAGGACCGGGGAGCTGTTTTTT. The encoded protein is CASSMTRTGELFF.

This clonotype was detected many times. CDR3 bases: TGCAGTGCTAGAACCGGGACGGACTATTCCAAAGACTATGGCTACACCTTC. Translation: CSARTGTDYSKDYGYTF. The V call is TRBV20-1, the J call TRBJ1-2; D is possibly TRBD1 (5 bases). The CDR3 runs 17 residues. V lost 2 bases to trimming and J lost 3 bases, with 22 bases between them. Per germline, CDR1 DFQATT and CDR2 SNEGSKA (reference sequence).

This clonotype was seen ten or more times. V and J are TRBV29-1 and TRBJ1-1; 7 positions agree with TRBD1. The length of the CDR3 is 14 residues. CDR1 and CDR2 (germline): SQVTM, ANQGSEA. Germline trimming cut 6 bases from V and 5 bases from J; bases unmatched to any gene: 12. The CDR3 loop reads CSVALDRADTEAFF. The CDR3, as DNA: TGCAGCGTAGCCCTTGACAGGGCCGATACTGAAGCTTTCTTT.

This clonotype was seen at least ten times. The chain links TRBV20-1 to TRBJ2-5, with TRBD2 identical over 10 bases. The junction had 3 bases not matched to a gene; V was cut back by 3 bases and J by 2 bases. Germline CDR1 reads DFQATT; CDR2 reads SNEGSKA (reference sequence). CDR3 length: 14 amino acids. The CDR3 protein is CSASGLAEQETQYF. The DNA for the CDR3 is TGCAGTGCTAGTGGACTAGCGGAGCAAGAGACCCAGTACTTC.

This clonotype was counted many times. The chain is built from TRBV5-1 and TRBJ1-1; 8 bases align to TRBD1. The CDR3 is 16 residues long. CDR1 is SGHRS, CDR2 YFSETQ, per germline. With 1 base clipped from V and 0 bases from J, the junction kept 5 bases outside the gene matches. CDR3 residues: CASSLRQGIMNTEAFF. The CDR3 DNA follows: TGCGCCAGCAGCTTGCGACAGGGGATTATGAACACTGAAGCTTTCTTT.

There are many counts of this clonotype. The genes are TRBV11-2 and TRBJ1-1, with 10 bases identical to TRBD1. Germline values: CDR1 SGHAT, CDR2 FQNNGV. V lost 5 bases and J lost 4; bases outside the gene matches: 4. This CDR3 contains 14 residues. This chain's CDR3 is CASSPDRGATEAFF. The CDR3 DNA sequence: TGTGCCAGCAGCCCGGACAGGGGGGCCACTGAAGCTTTCTTT. The complete variable domain, with remaining parts taken from reference TRBV11-2 and TRBJ1-1, reads EAGVAQSPRYKIIEKRQSVAFWCNPISGHATLYWYQQILGQGPKLLIQFQNNGVVDDSQLPKDRFSAERLKGVDSTLKIQPAKLEDSAVYLCASSPDRGATEAFFGQGTRLTVV.

In its sample, this clonotype was seen many times. V and J are TRBV7-9 and TRBJ1-1; 10 nucleotides match TRBD1. The V segment lost 5 bases and the J segment 5 bases; nucleotides outside the gene matches: 8. Germline V CDR1 and CDR2: SEHNR, FQNEAQ (reference sequence). The CDR3 loop spans 15 amino acids. The CDR3 nucleotides are TGTGCCAGCAGCCCTCTAGGACAGGGGGATACTGAAGCTTTCTTT. As protein: CASSPLGQGDTEAFF.

This clonotype has at least ten counts. This sequence joins TRBV20-1 and TRBJ2-3; D unresolved. Trimming stripped 0 bases from V and 4 bases from J, with 14 bases between. CDR1 DFQATT and CDR2 SNEGSKA come from the germline V gene (reference sequence). This CDR3 is built from 15 residues. CDR3 coding DNA: TGCAGTGCTAGAGATCCCGGCCGGGCGCCAGATACGCAGTATTTT. Protein: CSARDPGRAPDTQYF.